The clone carrying this TCR beta chain was observed a handful of times. The antigen remains undetermined. The read is 3 residues too short to cover the CDR3 end, so that end is filled in from the germline J gene. The data derive from a study of T cell clonality in common variable immunodeficiency. Study observations and caveats: Fewer deletions and N-nucleotide insertions were reportedly seen in common variable immunodeficiency TCR beta sequences.

Sequencing was performed with immunoSEQ multiplex PCR; in TCRdb, only in-frame clones are kept and a portion is missing. This sample carries 30,000 to 35,000 clones, none of them present only once. Reduced serum IgG, IgA and/or IgM plus specific antibody deficiency defined CVID. Aged 9 to 64 years, CVID subjects averaged about 40 years old. Heparinized whole blood, roughly 4.5 to 8 ml, came from each donor. CDR1 and CDR2 (germline): MNHEY, SVGEGT. The CDR3 length is 14 residues. The V and J ends lost 2 bases and 6 bases, in that order; junction bases with no gene match: 5. The TCR originated in a human donor with common variable immunodeficiency. The sequencing sample was made of peripheral blood mononuclear cells. This chain joins TRBV6-2 or TRBV6-3 and TRBJ2-7, with 9 nucleotides matching TRBD2. CDR3 residues: CASSYLPTSGEQYF. The DNA read from the CDR3 is TGTGCCAGCAGTTACCTCCCGACTAGCGGCGAG.